These 27 T cell receptor beta chains originate from one sample sequenced in a study of CD8 T cells in Susac syndrome. RNA, at about 0.45 to 1 ug, was reverse transcribed with random hexamers. TCRdb ran MiXCR on the immunoSEQ multiplex PCR reads and lists one entry per CDR3 protein. This sample has approximately 79,000 distinct CDR3 sequences, with roughly 92% found just once. The sequencing sample was made of CD8+ T cells from PBMCs. These receptors all stem from a human donor with Susac syndrome.

This chain connects TRBV27 to TRBJ2-1; 8 positions agree with TRBD2. The CDR3 loop spans 15 amino acids. In germline, CDR1 is MNHEY, CDR2 SMNVEV (reference sequence). V lost 5 bases to trimming and J lost 1 base; unmatched junction nucleotides: 4. The CDR3 here is CASSPGGPSYNEQFF. The CDR3 DNA sequence: TGTGCCAGCAGTCCGGGGGGGCCATCCTACAATGAGCAGTTCTTC.

This chain joins TRBV20-1 and TRBJ2-7, with 11 nucleotides matching TRBD2. Germline values: CDR1 DFQATT, CDR2 SNEGSKA (reference sequence). This CDR3 region has 17 residues. The trim removed 6 bases at V and 2 bases at J, leaving 15 bases unmatched. CDR3 region: CSARTFASGRPPYEQYF. The CDR3, as DNA: TGCAGTGCCCGAACCTTTGCTAGCGGGAGGCCACCCTACGAGCAGTACTTC.

DNA of the CDR3: TGTGCCCGCGAGGGCGACAATGAGCAGTTCTTC. Translated: CAREGDNEQFF. V is TRBV30 and J is TRBJ2-1; maybe TRBD2 (5 bases). V was trimmed by 8 bases and J by 5 bases, leaving 10 bases between them. There are 11 residues in the CDR3. CDR1 is GTSNPN and CDR2 is SVGIG in the germline V gene (reference sequence).

The chain is built from TRBV5-4 and TRBJ2-1; the D gene is possibly TRBD2 (5 bases). The V and J ends lost 7 bases and 5 bases respectively, with 7 bases between them. Germline V gives CDR1 SGHNT, CDR2 YYREEE (reference sequence). The CDR3 runs to 11 residues. In DNA form, the CDR3 reads TGTGCCAGCGTCGGGAACAATGAGCAGTTCTTC. The encoded protein is CASVGNNEQFF.

This chain joins TRBV30 and TRBJ2-7; the match to TRBD1 covers 11 bases. From germline, CDR1 is GTSNPN and CDR2 SVGIG (reference sequence). The CDR3 extends over 17 amino acids. V lost 2 bases to trimming and J lost 3 bases; unmatched junction nucleotides: 12. The DNA of the CDR3 is TGTGCCTGGAGTCCGCCGGACAGGGGGCGTCAAGGCTACGAGCAGTACTTC. Protein: CAWSPPDRGRQGYEQYF.

This rearrangement joins TRBV7-9 to TRBJ2-7, with a possible D match to TRBD2 (5 bases). This CDR3 has 14 amino acids. The V gene lost 0 bases and the J gene lost 3 bases, with 9 bases spanning the gap. Germline CDR1 is SEHNR and CDR2 is FQNEAQ (reference sequence). The CDR3 nucleotides read TGTGCCAGCAGCTTAGCTTTGAGGGACTACGAGCAGTACTTC. Translating gives CASSLALRDYEQYF.

The chain recombines TRBV5-4 with TRBJ1-2, with TRBD1 as a possible D gene (6 bases). Deletions cut 5 bases from V and 6 bases from J, with 14 bases between. This CDR3 is built from 13 residues. Per the germline V gene, CDR1 is SGHNT and CDR2 is YYREEE (reference sequence). CDR3 nucleotide sequence: TGTGCCAGCAGTCCCAGGGGAGGTAATGGCTACACCTTC. This gives the protein CASSPRGGNGYTF. The full variable domain, rest sourced from reference TRBV5-4 and TRBJ1-2, is ETGVTQSPTHLIKTRGQQVTLRCSSQSGHNTVSWYQQALGQGPQFIFQYYREEENGRGNFPPRFSGLQFPNYSSELNVNALELDDSALYLCASSPRGGNGYTFGSGTRLTVV.

The V call is TRBV25-1, the J call TRBJ1-1; D ambiguous. The germline V and J ends were trimmed by 0 bases and 8 bases, with 10 bases remaining between them. Germline loops: CDR1 MGHDK, CDR2 SYGVNS. The CDR3 has 13 amino acids. The CDR3 bases are TGTGCCAGCAGTGAATATAAGGGCCGAGAAGCTTTCTTT. Its protein is CASSEYKGREAFF.

The rearrangement links TRBV7-2 to TRBJ1-1, with 8 bases lining up with TRBD1. The germline CDR1 and CDR2 sequences are SGHTA and FQGNSA. CDR3 length equals 12 residues. Unmatched junction bases numbered 3, after V lost 1 base and J lost 11 bases. CDR3 coding DNA: TGTGCCAGCAGCTTAGTCGGACAGGGCGCTTTCTTT. This translates into CASSLVGQGAFF.

The chain recombines TRBV5-1 with TRBJ2-5; D gene unclear. CDR3 length: 12 amino acids. Per the germline V gene, CDR1 is SGHRS and CDR2 is YFSETQ. Trimming left V 4 bases short and J 0 bases short, with 4 bases between. CDR3 sequence: CASSINQETQYF. CDR3 bases: TGCGCCAGCAGCATAAACCAAGAGACCCAGTACTTC. Variable domain in full (rest from reference TRBV5-1 and TRBJ2-5): KAGVTQTPRYLIKTRGQQVTLSCSPISGHRSVSWYQQTPGQGLQFLFEYFSETQRNKGNFPGRFSGRQFSNSRSEMNVSTLELGDSALYLCASSINQETQYFGPGTRLLVL.

This chain links TRBV18 with TRBJ1-1; D might be TRBD1 (5 bases). Looked up from germline, CDR1 is KGHSH and CDR2 is LQKENI. Trimming cost V 0 bases and J 4 bases, with 15 bases left between them. This CDR3 contains 16 residues. This CDR3 is CASSPPNTFGGTEAFF. CDR3 nucleotide sequence: TGTGCCAGCTCACCACCGAACACGTTTGGGGGCACTGAAGCTTTCTTT.

This chain links TRBV5-1 with TRBJ2-7; no clear D gene. The CDR3 length is 13 residues. Germline-derived CDR1 and CDR2 are SGHRS and YFSETQ. Trimming took 1 base from V and 2 from J, leaving 7 bases between them. In DNA form, the CDR3 reads TGCGCCAGCAGCTTGCCGGCCCCCTACGAGCAGTACTTC. Translated: CASSLPAPYEQYF.

This clonotype was counted a few times. CDR3 coding DNA: TGTGCCAGCAGCCAACTAGCATCGGGAGAGACCCAGTACTTC. It translates to CASSQLASGETQYF. The J gene is TRBJ2-5, the V gene TRBV11-2; a possible D gene is TRBD2 (6 bases). The CDR3 loop spans 14 amino acids. CDR1 and CDR2 (germline): SGHAT, FQNNGV. The V end lost 5 bases, the J end lost 4 bases, and 14 bases lay between the germline ends.

The genes are TRBV7-9 and TRBJ2-1; 7 positions agree with TRBD2. Germline-derived CDR1 and CDR2 are SEHNR and FQNEAQ (reference sequence). There are 15 residues in the CDR3. With V trimmed by 5 bases and J by 2 bases, 6 bases remained unmatched. The CDR3 nucleotides are TGTGCCAGCAGCCAGCTAGCGGAGCCCTACAATGAGCAGTTCTTC. Protein product: CASSQLAEPYNEQFF.

The chain employs TRBV7-9 and TRBJ2-1; tentatively, D is TRBD1 (5 bases). This CDR3 comprises 16 residues. Germline-derived CDR1 and CDR2 are SEHNR and FQNEAQ (reference sequence). Trimming stripped 4 bases from V and 3 bases from J, with 16 bases between. CDR3 sequence: CASSSPDSDVYNEQFF. The CDR3 nucleotides are TGTGCCAGCAGCTCCCCCGACAGCGATGTCTACAATGAGCAGTTCTTC.

This rearrangement joins TRBV19 to TRBJ2-1; D tentatively reads TRBD1 or TRBD2 (5 bases each). Germline CDR1 is LNHDA and CDR2 is SQIVND (reference sequence). CDR3 size: 17 residues. V was clipped by 1 base and J by 8 bases, with 21 bases between them. The CDR3 loop is CASSIGWGNIRLDEQFF. For the CDR3, the DNA is TGTGCCAGTAGTATAGGCTGGGGGAATATAAGGCTGGATGAGCAGTTCTTC.

V usage is TRBV21-1 and J usage is TRBJ1-6; the table's TRBD1 call for D was not verified on the DNA. TRBV21-1 is a pseudogene locus. This CDR3 comprises 18 residues. CDR3 protein: CASSKVDAKGKDRSPLHF. The CDR3, as DNA: TGTGCCAGCAGCAAAGTCGATGCGAAGGGAAAGGATCGGTCTCCCCTCCACTTT.

This rearrangement joins TRBV4-2 to TRBJ1-1; no reliable D call. The CDR3 extends over 12 amino acids. CDR1 and CDR2 (germline): LGHNA, YNFKEQ. The V end lost 1 base, the J end lost 5 bases, and 5 bases lay between the germline ends. The CDR3 DNA reads TGTGCCAGCAGCCAAGCAACAACTGAAGCTTTCTTT. This translates into CASSQATTEAFF.

This clonotype was counted only a few times. The V call is TRBV11-2, the J call TRBJ2-7, with D maybe TRBD2 (6 bases). Trimming removed 0 bases from V and 2 bases from J, with 11 bases in between. The CDR3 covers 15 residues. Germline V lookup: CDR1 SGHAT, CDR2 FQNNGV. The chain's CDR3 is CASSLDSGGAYEQYF. Here the CDR3 DNA reads TGTGCCAGCAGCTTAGATTCTGGAGGGGCCTACGAGCAGTACTTC.

The chain has TRBV3-1 and TRBJ1-2, with D hard to call. From germline, CDR1 is LGHDT and CDR2 YNNKEL (reference sequence). Trimming took 1 base from V and 8 from J, leaving 8 bases between them. This CDR3 has 12 amino acids. This CDR3 reads CASSQARGGYTF. The CDR3 DNA is TGTGCCAGCAGCCAAGCTCGGGGAGGCTACACCTTC.

The chain couples TRBV29-1 to TRBJ1-1; no clear D gene. Germline CDR1 SQVTM, CDR2 ANQGSEA. The CDR3 is 14 amino acids. V was shortened by 1 base and J by 4 bases, with 13 bases between the two germline ends. In nucleotides, the CDR3 is TGCAGCGTTGAAGGGGGTCCGCGGGGCACTGAAGCTTTCTTT. It yields the protein CSVEGGPRGTEAFF.

This clonotype was seen once. The chain couples TRBV25-1 to TRBJ2-4; no definite D call. The CDR3 contains 15 residues. Germline values: CDR1 MGHDK, CDR2 SYGVNS. The germline V and J ends were trimmed by 0 bases and 7 bases, with 13 bases remaining between them. CDR3 sequence reads: CASSEYSVGRNIQYF. As DNA, the CDR3 is TGTGCCAGCAGTGAATATAGTGTGGGAAGGAACATTCAGTACTTC.

This rearrangement joins TRBV13 to TRBJ2-3; 8 bases are shared with TRBD2. Trimming took 3 bases from V and 3 from J; bases not matched to a gene: 11. The CDR3 has 17 amino acids. CDR1 and CDR2 from the germline V gene are PRHDT and FYEKMQ (reference sequence). CDR3 region: CASSFIPGGGRTDTQYF. The CDR3 DNA reads as TGTGCCAGCAGCTTTATACCCGGGGGGGGACGGACAGATACGCAGTATTTT.

The chain combines TRBV10-3 with TRBJ2-1; TRBD2 matches 8 bases. V dropped 3 bases and J dropped 5; count of bases not matched to a gene: 9. The length of the CDR3 is 16 residues. The V gene's germline CDR1 is ENHRY and CDR2 SYGVKD. The CDR3 DNA reads as TGTGCCATCAGTGAAGATAGCGGGACGATGAACAATGAGCAGTTCTTC. Its translation is CAISEDSGTMNNEQFF.

The chain joins TRBV29-1 to TRBJ1-1; D unresolved. V shed 5 bases and J shed 0 bases, with 7 bases lying between them. CDR1 is SQVTM, CDR2 ANQGSEA, per germline. This CDR3 has 12 amino acids. The DNA of the CDR3 is TGCAGCGTTTACCGGATGAACACTGAAGCTTTCTTT. Its protein product is CSVYRMNTEAFF.

The chain employs TRBV21-1 and TRBJ1-2; TRBD1 is the table's D call and was not checked against the DNA. TRBV21-1 is a pseudogene. The CDR3 totals 17 residues. The CDR3: CASSELTGTAYNYGYTF. CDR3 bases: TGTGCCAGCAGCGAACTGACCGGGACCGCATACAACTATGGCTACACCTTC.

This rearrangement joins TRBV18 to TRBJ2-7, with 7 bases matching TRBD1. The CDR3 runs 13 residues. Germline-derived CDR1 and CDR2 are KGHSH and LQKENI. Trimming cost V 1 base and J 5 bases; bases outside gene matches: 2. This CDR3 is CASSPQGADEQYF. In DNA form, the CDR3 reads TGTGCCAGCTCACCACAGGGGGCGGACGAGCAGTACTTC.